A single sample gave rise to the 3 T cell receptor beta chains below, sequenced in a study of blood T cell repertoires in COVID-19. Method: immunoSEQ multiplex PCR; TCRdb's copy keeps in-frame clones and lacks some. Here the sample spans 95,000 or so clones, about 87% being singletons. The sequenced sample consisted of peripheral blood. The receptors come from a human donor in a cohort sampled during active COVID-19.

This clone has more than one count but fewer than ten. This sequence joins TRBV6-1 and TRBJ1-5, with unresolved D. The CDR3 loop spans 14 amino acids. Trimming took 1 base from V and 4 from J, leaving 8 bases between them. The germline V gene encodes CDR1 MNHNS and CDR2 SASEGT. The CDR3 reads CASSEGAGNQPQHF. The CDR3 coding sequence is TGTGCCAGCAGTGAAGGTGCGGGGAATCAGCCCCAGCATTTT.

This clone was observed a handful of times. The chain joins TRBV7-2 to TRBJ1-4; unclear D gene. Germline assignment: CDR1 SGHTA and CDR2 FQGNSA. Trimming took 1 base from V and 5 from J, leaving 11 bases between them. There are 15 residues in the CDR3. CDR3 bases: TGTGCCAGCAGCTTAGGGCAGGTGCAGAATGAAAAACTGTTTTTT. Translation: CASSLGQVQNEKLFF.

This CDR3 is CASKKRGANQETQYF. The CDR3 DNA follows: TGTGCCAGCAAGAAGCGGGGGGCTAACCAAGAGACCCAGTACTTC. The chain carries TRBV25-1 and TRBJ2-5, with 9 bases that match TRBD2. Germline V gene sequence: CDR1 MGHDK, CDR2 SYGVNS. Losses at the gene ends were 7 bases for V and 0 bases for J; bases not matched to a gene: 6. This CDR3 has 15 amino acids. The complete variable domain, with remaining parts taken from reference TRBV25-1 and TRBJ2-5, reads EADIYQTPRYLVIGTGKKITLECSQTMGHDKMYWYQQDPGMELHLIHYSYGVNSTEKGDLSSESTVSRIRTEHFPLTLESARPSHTSQYLCASKKRGANQETQYFGPGTRLLVL.